A single T cell receptor (beta chain) is shown here with its context. The CDR3 has 12 amino acids. In germline, CDR1 is MDHEN, CDR2 SYDVKM. V gave up 3 bases and J gave up 6 bases, with 6 bases separating them. This sample is part of a study of blood T cell repertoires in COVID-19. In the study overall: The origin of the acute and convalescent COVID-19 samples was the United States, Italy and Spain. T cells, B-cell-depleted T cells, or PBMCs provided the cDNA or gDNA that served as material.

Participant age was roughly 18 to 95 years, and participants resided in about two dozen US areas. Cohorts were based on clinical histories the participants reported. Profiling relied on immunoSEQ multiplex PCR, and the TCRdb table lists in-frame clones only, not all of them. Among under 500,000 clones listed, about 85% were seen once. The TCR comes from a woman aged 18-29 years with acute COVID-19. The V call is TRBV28, the J call TRBJ2-4; D is unresolved. The source material was PBMCs or T cells enriched from blood (not recorded which). The CDR3 DNA reads TGTGCCAGCAGTTTGTCGGGAAACATTCAGTACTTC. Amino acids: CASSLSGNIQYF.